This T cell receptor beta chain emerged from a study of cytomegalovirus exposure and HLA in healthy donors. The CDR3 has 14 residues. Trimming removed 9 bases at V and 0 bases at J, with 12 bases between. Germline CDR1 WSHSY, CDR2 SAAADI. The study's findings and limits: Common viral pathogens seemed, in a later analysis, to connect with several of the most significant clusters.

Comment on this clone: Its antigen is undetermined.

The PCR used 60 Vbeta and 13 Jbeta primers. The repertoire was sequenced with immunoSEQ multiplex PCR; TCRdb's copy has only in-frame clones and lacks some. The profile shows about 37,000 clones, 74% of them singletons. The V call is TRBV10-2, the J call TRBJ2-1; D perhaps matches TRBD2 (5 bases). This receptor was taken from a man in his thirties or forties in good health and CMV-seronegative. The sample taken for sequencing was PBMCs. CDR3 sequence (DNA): TGCGCCAGTCAGAGCGGCAGCTCCTACAATGAGCAGTTCTTC. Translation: CASQSGSSYNEQFF.